A single sample gave rise to the 2 T cell receptor beta chains below, sequenced in a study of shared clonotypes between healthy human individuals. Terminally differentiated effector memory CD45RA+ cells were excluded by CCR7 positive selection of CD45RO-negative cells. Only in-frame clones appear in the TCRdb table, and some are missing; sequencing was by immunoSEQ multiplex PCR. The sample lists hundreds of thousands of clones, approximately 96% occurring once. Sequenced input: naive CD8+ T cells sorted from blood. The origin of the receptors is a woman in her thirties in good health.

This chain uses TRBV28 with TRBJ2-7, with TRBD2 as a possible D gene (6 bases). This CDR3 spans 13 amino acids. CDR1 MDHEN and CDR2 SYDVKM come from the germline V gene. Trimming pared 6 bases from V and 12 bases from J, leaving 21 bases between. The CDR3 nucleotides are TGTGCCAGCAGCACCTCCTCCTGGGGGGATCGGTACTTC. Translation gives CASSTSSWGDRYF. The full variable domain, in which reference TRBV28 and TRBJ2-7 provide the parts outside the CDR3, is DVKVTQSSRYLVKRTGEKVFLECVQDMDHENMFWYRQDPGLGLRLIYFSYDVKMKEKGDIPEGYSVSREKKERFSLILESASTNQTSMYLCASSTSSWGDRYFGPGTRLTVT.

The chain links TRBV14 to TRBJ2-7; the D gene is possibly TRBD2 (6 bases). This CDR3 region has 13 residues. The germline V and J ends were trimmed by 8 bases and 4 bases, with 15 bases remaining between them. Germline lookup yields CDR1 SGHDN and CDR2 FVKESK. The DNA of the CDR3 is TGTGCCAGCGCCCTCGGGGGTGGGTACGAGCAGTACTTC. As protein: CASALGGGYEQYF.